Listed here are 20 T cell receptor beta chains from one sample, sequenced in a study of glioma-infiltrating T cells after dendritic cell vaccination. Using immunoSEQ multiplex PCR, the repertoire was profiled, and TCRdb retains in-frame clones only, with some absent. This table has 20,000 or so clones, roughly 78% appearing once. The sample here was blood, taken before dendritic cell vaccination. The source of these receptors is a human donor with glioblastoma.

This clone was counted between two and nine times. The CDR3 sequence is CASSRTGELFF. CDR3 in DNA: TGTGCCAGCAGCCGGACCGGGGAGCTGTTTTTT. This chain uses TRBV11-3 with TRBJ2-2; no definite D call. Germline CDR1 reads SGHNT; CDR2 reads YENEEA. V lost 5 bases and J 5 bases, leaving 3 bases between the germline ends. The CDR3 has 11 residues. Drawing the rest from reference TRBV11-3 and TRBJ2-2, the complete variable domain is EAGVVQSPRYKIIEKKQPVAFWCNPISGHNTLYWYLQNLGQGPELLIRYENEEAVDDSQLPKDRFSAERLKGVDSTLKIQPAELGDSAVYLCASSRTGELFFGEGSRLTVL.

There are a few counts of this clone. The chain couples TRBV4-2 to TRBJ2-7; TRBD2 matches 8 bases. The CDR3 extends over 17 amino acids. Trimming at V came to 0 bases and at J to 1 base, leaving 8 bases not matched to a gene. Per the germline V gene, CDR1 is LGHNA and CDR2 is YNFKEQ. The CDR3 loop reads CASSQDGTGGPSYEQYF. In DNA, the CDR3 is TGTGCCAGCAGCCAAGATGGTACGGGAGGGCCTTCCTACGAGCAGTACTTC.

V usage is TRBV7-2 and J usage is TRBJ1-5, with D tentatively TRBD1 (6 bases). The germline V gene encodes CDR1 SGHTA and CDR2 FQGNSA. The V end lost 2 bases, the J end lost 6 bases, and 14 bases lay between the germline ends. The CDR3 spans 15 residues. CDR3 residues: CASSLFGEGGQPQHF. In nucleotides, the CDR3 is TGTGCCAGCAGCTTATTCGGGGAGGGGGGTCAGCCCCAGCATTTT.

This clone has a handful of counts. The V gene is TRBV7-3, the J gene TRBJ2-2; D is uncertain. The CDR3 loop spans 13 amino acids. V lost 1 base and J lost 6, with 6 bases in between. Per the germline V gene, CDR1 is SGHTA and CDR2 is FQGTGA. CDR3 amino acids: CASSLKLAGELFF. The CDR3 DNA reads TGTGCCAGCAGCTTAAAGTTAGCCGGGGAGCTGTTTTTT. The full variable domain, with the rest looked up from reference TRBV7-3 and TRBJ2-2, is GAGVSQTPSNKVTEKGKYVELRCDPISGHTALYWYRQSLGQGPEFLIYFQGTGAADDSGLPNDRFFAVRPEGSVSTLKIQRTERGDSAVYLCASSLKLAGELFFGEGSRLTVL.

CDR3 DNA sequence: TGCGCCAGCAGCTTGGCGGGAAGGGAATACACAGATACGCAGTATTTT. Amino acids: CASSLAGREYTDTQYF. V and J are TRBV5-1 and TRBJ2-3; tentative D call: TRBD2 (5 bases). CDR1 and CDR2 from the germline V gene are SGHRS and YFSETQ. The V end lost 0 bases, the J end lost 2 bases, and 13 bases lay between the germline ends. The CDR3 has 16 amino acids.

The rearrangement joins TRBV5-4 to TRBJ2-5; D call uncertain. The V gene lost 1 base and the J gene lost 4 bases, with 8 bases spanning the gap. The CDR3 runs to 13 residues. The germline gives CDR1 SGHNT, CDR2 YYREEE (reference sequence). Here the CDR3 reads CASSLRGTETQYF. CDR3 in DNA: TGTGCCAGCAGCTTGCGAGGCACAGAGACCCAGTACTTC.

This clone was found a few times. This sequence joins TRBV19 and TRBJ2-5; TRBD1 aligns across 12 bases. The CDR3 length is 15 residues. Germline loops: CDR1 LNHDA, CDR2 SQIVND (reference sequence). V shed 5 bases and J 4 bases; nucleotides not matched to a gene: 5. The CDR3 protein is CASSWDRGPGETQYF. CDR3 sequence (DNA): TGTGCCAGTAGTTGGGACAGGGGGCCCGGAGAGACCCAGTACTTC.

CDR3 region: CASGGMAGGNEQFF. CDR3 bases: TGTGCCAGCGGAGGAATGGCCGGGGGTAATGAGCAGTTCTTC. The gene calls are TRBV19 and TRBJ2-1, with TRBD2 as a possible D gene (6 bases). Trimming stripped 9 bases from V and 7 bases from J, with 19 bases between. Germline V gene data show CDR1 as LNHDA and CDR2 as SQIVND (reference sequence). This CDR3 has 14 amino acids.

This chain connects TRBV11-3 to TRBJ2-1, with 11 bases that match TRBD2. The CDR3 is 17 residues long. The V gene end was trimmed by 1 base and the J gene end by 5 bases; junction bases not matched to a gene: 7. The V gene's germline CDR1 is SGHNT and CDR2 YENEEA. The CDR3 loop reads CASSLGGSGRANNEQFF. The CDR3 nucleotides are TGTGCCAGCAGCTTAGGGGGTAGCGGGAGGGCAAACAATGAGCAGTTCTTC. Combining the CDR3 with reference TRBV11-3 and TRBJ2-1 gives the whole variable domain EAGVVQSPRYKIIEKKQPVAFWCNPISGHNTLYWYLQNLGQGPELLIRYENEEAVDDSQLPKDRFSAERLKGVDSTLKIQPAELGDSAVYLCASSLGGSGRANNEQFFGPGTRLTVL.

The chain links TRBV30 to TRBJ1-3; D unclear. Per the germline V gene, CDR1 is GTSNPN and CDR2 is SVGIG (reference sequence). CDR3 length: 14 amino acids. V dropped 2 bases and J dropped 0 bases, with 8 bases sitting between them. CDR3 in DNA: TGTGCCTGGAGTAGTGGCATCTCTGGAAACACCATATATTTT. Its translation is CAWSSGISGNTIYF.

This sequence joins TRBV6-5 and TRBJ2-1; D might be TRBD2 (5 bases). V gave up 2 bases and J gave up 4 bases, with 9 bases separating them. The CDR3 extends over 14 amino acids. Germline V gene data show CDR1 as MNHEY and CDR2 as SVGAGI. CDR3 nucleotides: TGTGCCAGCAGTTACGGGCCGGGGTACAATGAGCAGTTCTTC. Amino acid sequence: CASSYGPGYNEQFF.

V and J are TRBV4-2 and TRBJ1-2; D gene unclear. The CDR3 extends over 13 amino acids. Germline CDR1 reads LGHNA; CDR2 reads YNFKEQ. The germline V and J ends were trimmed by 1 base and 2 bases, with 5 bases remaining between them. The CDR3 here is CASSQVQNYGYTF. As DNA, the CDR3 is TGTGCCAGCAGCCAAGTTCAGAACTATGGCTACACCTTC.

The CDR3 DNA reads as TGTGCTAGTGGTACTAGTAGGGAGACCCAGTACTTC. Protein: CASGTSRETQYF. The chain combines TRBV12-5 with TRBJ2-5; tentatively, D is TRBD2 (5 bases). V lost 5 bases to trimming and J lost 5 bases, with 9 bases between them. Germline-derived CDR1 and CDR2 are LGHNT and FRNRAP. The length of the CDR3 is 12 residues.

This clone was detected a few times. CDR3: CASSLSTSFYEQYF. CDR3 nucleotide sequence: TGTGCCAGCAGTCTCTCGACTAGTTTCTACGAGCAGTACTTC. The V and J genes are TRBV13 and TRBJ2-7; D is perhaps TRBD2 (6 bases). Germline V gene lookup returns CDR1 PRHDT and CDR2 FYEKMQ (reference sequence). CDR3 length: 14 amino acids. Trimming pared 6 bases from V and 3 bases from J, leaving 15 bases between.

V is TRBV11-2 and J is TRBJ2-3; TRBD1 might be the D (6 bases). With 3 bases removed from V and 5 bases from J, the gap between germline ends came to 15 bases. Germline V gene sequence: CDR1 SGHAT, CDR2 FQNNGV. CDR3 length: 15 residues. In DNA, the CDR3 is TGTGCCAGCAGCTTCGGGCAGGGGAGTTTAGATACGCAGTATTTT. Amino acid sequence: CASSFGQGSLDTQYF.

This rearrangement joins TRBV5-1 to TRBJ2-1; the match to TRBD2 covers 12 bases. The CDR3 extends over 16 amino acids. The germline gives CDR1 SGHRS, CDR2 YFSETQ. The V gene end was trimmed by 4 bases and the J gene end by 5 bases; junction bases not matched to a gene: 7. CDR3 coding DNA: TGCGCCAGCAGCCTAACCGGGACTAGCGGGCACAATGAGCAGTTCTTC. This encodes CASSLTGTSGHNEQFF.

The chain carries TRBV11-2 and TRBJ2-1; the match to TRBD2 covers 13 bases. From germline, CDR1 is SGHAT and CDR2 FQNNGV. Unmatched junction bases numbered 7, after V lost 5 bases and J lost 3 bases. The CDR3 is 17 residues long. This CDR3 reads CASSPGLAGVGYNEQFF. CDR3 coding DNA: TGTGCCAGCAGCCCAGGACTAGCGGGGGTGGGCTACAATGAGCAGTTCTTC. The entire variable domain, with the rest obtained from reference TRBV11-2 and TRBJ2-1, is as follows: EAGVAQSPRYKIIEKRQSVAFWCNPISGHATLYWYQQILGQGPKLLIQFQNNGVVDDSQLPKDRFSAERLKGVDSTLKIQPAKLEDSAVYLCASSPGLAGVGYNEQFFGPGTRLTVL.

The CDR3 DNA is TGCAGCGTTGAAGATGGAGGGGAGACCCAGTACTTC. Its translation: CSVEDGGETQYF. The chain couples TRBV29-1 to TRBJ2-5, with D perhaps TRBD2 (6 bases). The CDR3 has 12 amino acids. Germline CDR1 and CDR2: SQVTM and ANQGSEA. V lost 0 bases and J lost 5, with 7 bases in between.

V gene TRBV7-9 combines with J gene TRBJ2-1, with 9 bases identical to TRBD1. The length of the CDR3 is 16 residues. The V and J ends lost 7 bases and 6 bases, in that order; junction bases with no gene match: 13. CDR1 is SEHNR and CDR2 is FQNEAQ in the germline V gene (reference sequence). The CDR3 here is CASNGPRDRDSNEQFF. The DNA of the CDR3 is TGTGCCAGCAACGGCCCCCGGGACAGGGATTCCAATGAGCAGTTCTTC.

This clone has only a few counts. V is TRBV5-4 and J is TRBJ1-1; tentatively, D is TRBD1 (6 bases). The germline CDR1 and CDR2 sequences are SGHNT and YYREEE (reference sequence). There are 13 residues in the CDR3. The germline V and J ends were trimmed by 0 bases and 6 bases, with 9 bases remaining between them. The CDR3 protein is CASSLDRVSEAFF. The CDR3 nucleotides read TGTGCCAGCAGCTTGGACAGGGTATCTGAAGCTTTCTTT.